Only a few counts were recorded for the clone carrying this T cell receptor beta chain. Its matching antigen is unknown. This specimen comes from a study of early T cells in non-severe SARS-CoV-2 infection. About the research overall: It was bulk RNA from unsorted whole blood that was sequenced, and the chains were unpaired.

Attachment of unique molecular identifiers was made to individual cDNA molecules. TCRdb re-derived calls from the 5' RACE reads in MiXCR, one entry per CDR3 protein. The repertoire includes about 90,000 distinct CDR3 sequences, approximately 12% of them detected once, and 4.4% sits in the top ten. Germline V lookup: CDR1 SQVTM, CDR2 ANQGSEA. V gave up 6 bases and J gave up 1 base, with 12 bases separating them. The CDR3 runs to 13 residues. Findings of the study overall: Clonotype matching in VDJdb favored anti-spike CD8 responses and did not capture private and CD4 specificities.

The sequence came from an adult who was a healthcare worker with PCR-confirmed SARS-CoV-2 infection or an uninfected control (not recorded which). This rearrangement joins TRBV29-1 to TRBJ1-2, with D perhaps matching TRBD1 (6 bases). Sequences were derived from whole blood, sampled at baseline. The CDR3: CSVTDRSNYGYTF. The CDR3 DNA reads as TGCAGCGTCACCGACAGGAGTAACTATGGCTACACCTTC.